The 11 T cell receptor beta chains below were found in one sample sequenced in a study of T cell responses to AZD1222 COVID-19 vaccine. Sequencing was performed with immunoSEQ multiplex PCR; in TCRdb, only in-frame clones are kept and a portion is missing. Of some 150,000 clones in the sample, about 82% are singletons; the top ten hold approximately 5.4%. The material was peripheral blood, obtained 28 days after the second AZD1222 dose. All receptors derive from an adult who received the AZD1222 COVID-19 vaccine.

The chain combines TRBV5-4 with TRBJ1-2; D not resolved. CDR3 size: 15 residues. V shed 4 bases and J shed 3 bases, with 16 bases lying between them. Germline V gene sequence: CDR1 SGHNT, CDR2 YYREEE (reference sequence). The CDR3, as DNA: TGTGCCAGCAGCCCCAAAGTGACGGGCGACTATGGCTACACCTTC. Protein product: CASSPKVTGDYGYTF.

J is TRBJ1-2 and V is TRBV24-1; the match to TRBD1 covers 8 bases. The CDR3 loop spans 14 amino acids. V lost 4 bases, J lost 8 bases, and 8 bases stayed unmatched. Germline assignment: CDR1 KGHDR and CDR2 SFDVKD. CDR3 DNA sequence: TGTGCCACCAGTGACAATCCGGGACAGGAGGGCTACACCTTC. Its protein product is CATSDNPGQEGYTF.

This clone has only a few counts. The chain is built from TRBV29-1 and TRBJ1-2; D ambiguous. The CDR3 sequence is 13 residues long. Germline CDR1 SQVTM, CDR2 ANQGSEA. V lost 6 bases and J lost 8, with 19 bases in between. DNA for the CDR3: TGCAGCGTGCCCGGGAACTCTGAGGTGGGCTACACCTTC. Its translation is CSVPGNSEVGYTF.

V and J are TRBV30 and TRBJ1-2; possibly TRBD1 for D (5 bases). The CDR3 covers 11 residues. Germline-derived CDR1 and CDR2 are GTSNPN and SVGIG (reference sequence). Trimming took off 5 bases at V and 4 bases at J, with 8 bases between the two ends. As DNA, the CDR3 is TGTGCCTGGGGGGACTTCTATGGCTACACCTTC. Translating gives CAWGDFYGYTF.

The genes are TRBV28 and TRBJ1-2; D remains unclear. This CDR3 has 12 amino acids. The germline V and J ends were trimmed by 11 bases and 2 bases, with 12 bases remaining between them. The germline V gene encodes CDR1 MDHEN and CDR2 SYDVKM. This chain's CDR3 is CALQRGNYGYTF. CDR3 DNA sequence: TGTGCCCTCCAGCGGGGAAACTATGGCTACACCTTC.

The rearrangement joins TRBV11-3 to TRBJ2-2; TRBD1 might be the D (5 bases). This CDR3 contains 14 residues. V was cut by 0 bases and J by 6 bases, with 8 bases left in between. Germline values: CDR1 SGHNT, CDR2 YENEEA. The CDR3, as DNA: TGTGCCAGCAGCTTAGATTGGGGCCCCGGGGAGCTGTTTTTT. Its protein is CASSLDWGPGELFF.

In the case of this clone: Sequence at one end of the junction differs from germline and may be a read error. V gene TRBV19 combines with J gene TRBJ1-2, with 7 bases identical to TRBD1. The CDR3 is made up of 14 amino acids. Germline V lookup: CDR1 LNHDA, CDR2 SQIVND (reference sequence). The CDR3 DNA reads TGTGCCAGTAGTGTGGGTTGGGACAGCTATGGCCACACCTTC. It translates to CASSVGWDSYGHTF.

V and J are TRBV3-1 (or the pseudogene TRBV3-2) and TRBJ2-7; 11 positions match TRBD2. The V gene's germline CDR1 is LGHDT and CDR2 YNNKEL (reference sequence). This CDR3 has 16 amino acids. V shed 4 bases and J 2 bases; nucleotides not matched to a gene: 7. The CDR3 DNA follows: TGTGCCAGCAGCCCCCCGACTAGCGGGACTACCTACGAGCAGTACTTC. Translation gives CASSPPTSGTTYEQYF.

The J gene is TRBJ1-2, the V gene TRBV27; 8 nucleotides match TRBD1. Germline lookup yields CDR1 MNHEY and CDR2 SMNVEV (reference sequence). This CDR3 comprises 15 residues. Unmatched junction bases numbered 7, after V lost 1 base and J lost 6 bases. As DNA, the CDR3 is TGTGCCAGCAGTTTATACCCGGTGACAGGGGATGGCTACACCTTC. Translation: CASSLYPVTGDGYTF.

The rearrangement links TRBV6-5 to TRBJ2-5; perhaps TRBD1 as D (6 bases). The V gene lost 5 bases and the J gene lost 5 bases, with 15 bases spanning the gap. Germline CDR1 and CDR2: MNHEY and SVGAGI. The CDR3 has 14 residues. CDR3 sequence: CASSIIRGRETQYF. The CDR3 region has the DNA TGTGCCAGCAGTATCATCAGGGGCAGGGAGACCCAGTACTTC.

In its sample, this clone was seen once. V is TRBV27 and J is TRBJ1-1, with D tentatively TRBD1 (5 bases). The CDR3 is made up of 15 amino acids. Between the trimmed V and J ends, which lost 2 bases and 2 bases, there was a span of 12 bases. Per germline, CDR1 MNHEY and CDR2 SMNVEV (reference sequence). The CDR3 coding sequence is TGTGCCAGCAGTTTAGGATGGGGCTTAAACACTGAAGCTTTCTTT. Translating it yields CASSLGWGLNTEAFF.